This is a list of T cell receptor beta chains from one sample in a study of T cell repertoires in cytomegalovirus infection. MiXCR, run by TCRdb on the reads, gives a single entry per CDR3 protein. The repertoire has roughly 230,000 distinct CDR3 sequences, 6.5% of them found once; the top ten carry less than 7.5%. Sequencing used PBMCs. These receptors all come from a human donor in good health (CMV status not recorded). Some clones in this sample may be carry-over from other donors' samples. Both conserved end residues are part of each CDR3. D genes are given only for firm matches. Where a row states a size, it is once, few, many or the class of an expanded clone; other rows omit it.

j_call d_call v_call clone_size cdr3_nt cdr3_aa
TRBJ1-2 TRBD1 TRBV29-1 many TGCAGCGCTCCAGACAGGGCTAACTATGGCTACACCTTC CSAPDRANYGYTF
TRBJ1-6 TRBD1 TRBV6-1 many TGTGCCAGTTCGGACAGGGAGGGGAATTCACCCCTCCACTTT CASSDREGNSPLHF
TRBJ2-7 NA TRBV28 few TGTGCCAGCAGTCCCGGACGGATCTACGAGCAGTACTTC CASSPGRIYEQYF
TRBJ1-2 NA TRBV5-1 NA TGCGCCAGCAGCTTGGAGCCAGGAGCAAACTATGGCTACACCTTC CASSLEPGANYGYTF
TRBJ1-1 NA TRBV29-1 many TGCAGCGTGGATAACACTGAAGCTTTCTTT CSVDNTEAFF
TRBJ2-7 TRBD1 TRBV20-1 many TGCAGTGCTAGAGGGCTCGGGACAGGAAACTACGAGCAGTACTTC CSARGLGTGNYEQYF
TRBJ2-5 NA TRBV7-2 many TGTGCCAGCAGCCCTACTCAAGAGAGCCAGTACTTC CASSPTQESQYF
TRBJ2-3 TRBD2 TRBV29-1 few TGCAGCGTAACACTAGCGGGGTACACAGATACGCAGTATTTT CSVTLAGYTDTQYF
TRBJ2-3 NA TRBV7-3 many TGTGCCAGCAGCTTAGTCCCGAGCACAGATACGCAGTATTTT CASSLVPSTDTQYF
TRBJ2-2 TRBD2 TRBV29-1 NA TGCAGCGTTTGGGGAGGGACGAACACCGGGGAGCTGTTTTTT CSVWGGTNTGELFF
TRBJ2-3 NA TRBV20-1 many TGCAGTGCTAGAGATTCCCTAGCGTCGACAGATACGCAGTATTTT CSARDSLASTDTQYF
TRBJ2-7 NA TRBV7-9 many TGTGCCAGCACCGAAGGGGGTTTCGGGCAGTACTTC CASTEGGFGQYF
TRBJ1-1 TRBD1 TRBV7-6 many TGTGCCAGCAGCTTAGACCCAGGGGGCAGGGGGAACACTGAAGCTTTCTTT CASSLDPGGRGNTEAFF
TRBJ2-7 TRBD1 TRBV28 NA TGTGCCAGCGGAGACAGGGGTTATTACGTGCAGTACTTC CASGDRGYYVQYF
TRBJ2-7 TRBD1 TRBV7-2 many TGTGCCAGCAGCGTCGACAGGGAAAACGAGCAGTACTTC CASSVDRENEQYF
TRBJ1-2 NA TRBV20-1 many TGCAGTGCTAACGGTAGGACGGGCCAAATACGCGATGGCTACACCTTC CSANGRTGQIRDGYTF
TRBJ2-3 NA TRBV29-1 many TGCAGCGTTGAAGACAGGGGGGCAGATACGCAGTATTTT CSVEDRGADTQYF
TRBJ1-6 NA TRBV28 many TGTGCCAGTTTGCAGGGAAGTTGGGATTCACCCCTCCACTTT CASLQGSWDSPLHF
TRBJ1-2 NA TRBV7-2 many TGTGCCAGCAGCTTAGGCCCTAGCTATGGCTACACCTTC CASSLGPSYGYTF
TRBJ2-7 NA TRBV5-1 many TGCGCCAGCAGCTTGGTAGGGCGCGAGCAGTACTTC CASSLVGREQYF
TRBJ2-7 NA TRBV5-6 many TGTGCCAGCAGCCGTGTGGACGGGACCTACGAGCAGTACTTC CASSRVDGTYEQYF
TRBJ1-6 TRBD1 TRBV28 many TGTGCCAGCAGCCAAATTCCAGGGGGCCTTAATTCACCCCTCCACTTT CASSQIPGGLNSPLHF
TRBJ2-1 NA TRBV25-1 NA TGTGCCAGCAGTGAATTGGGGGGTCCCAAGGTTGGTGAGCAGTTCTTC CASSELGGPKVGEQFF
TRBJ1-1 TRBD1 TRBV6-2/TRBV6-3 many TGTGCCAGCACCGTTGACAGGGACACTGAAGCTTTCTTT CASTVDRDTEAFF
TRBJ1-5 TRBD1 TRBV10-3 few TGTGCCACCCAGGGGGGAAGCAATCAGCCCCAGCATTTT CATQGGSNQPQHF
TRBJ2-3 TRBD2 TRBV20-1 many TGCAGTGCTCCTACGGGACTAGCGGGGGATACGCAGTATTTT CSAPTGLAGDTQYF
TRBJ2-7 NA TRBV23-1 many TGCGCCAGCAGTCCTGGGGTTGCCTACGAGCAGTACTTC CASSPGVAYEQYF
TRBJ1-1 NA TRBV5-4 many TGTGCCAGCAGCTTGGACGGACGTCACACTGAAGCTTTCTTT CASSLDGRHTEAFF
TRBJ1-2 NA TRBV15 many TGTGCCACCAGCAGGGTTGGCCGCGCAGGATCCTATGGCTACACCTTC CATSRVGRAGSYGYTF
TRBJ2-5 NA TRBV7-9 few TGTGCCAGCAGGTCAACGGGCGTGGAGACCCAGTACTTC CASRSTGVETQYF
TRBJ1-1 NA TRBV5-1 many TGCGCCAGCAGCTTGGATGGCAGGGAGAACACTGAAGCTTTCTTT CASSLDGRENTEAFF
TRBJ2-7 TRBD2 TRBV20-1 many TGCAGTGCTGCCTTTAGCGGGGAATCGTACGAGCAGTACTTC CSAAFSGESYEQYF
TRBJ2-3 TRBD1 TRBV7-2 many TGTGCCAGCAGCCCCGGACAGGGCAACACAGATACGCAGTATTTT CASSPGQGNTDTQYF
TRBJ2-6 NA TRBV9 many TGTGCCAGCAGCCCCCAGGCCGCTGGGGCCAACGTCCTGACTTTC CASSPQAAGANVLTF
TRBJ2-3 NA TRBV7-2 many TGTGCCAGCAGCTTAGTGGCAGATACGCAGTATTTT CASSLVADTQYF
TRBJ1-1 NA TRBV4-3 many TGCGCCAGCAGCCAAGAAGTTGGGGACACTGAAGCTTTCTTT CASSQEVGDTEAFF
TRBJ1-5 NA TRBV4-3 few TGCGCCAGCAGCCAAGAGATAGGCCAGCCCCAGCATTTT CASSQEIGQPQHF
TRBJ1-5 NA TRBV6-5 NA TGTGCCAGCAGTTACTCTTTCGAAAGCAATCAGCCCCAGCATTTT CASSYSFESNQPQHF
TRBJ1-1 TRBD1 TRBV5-6 many TGTGCCAGCAGCACGACAGGGGACAACGAAATGAACACTGAAGCTTTCTTT CASSTTGDNEMNTEAFF
TRBJ1-2 NA TRBV10-2 NA TGCGCCAGCTCTGGCAGGCTATATGGCTACACCTTC CASSGRLYGYTF
TRBJ1-3 TRBD1 TRBV23-1 NA TGCGCCAGCTACGGGACAGGGAATCATAGTTGCACCATATATTTT CASYGTGNHSCTIYF
TRBJ2-3 NA TRBV12-3/TRBV12-4 many TGTGCCAGCAGTTTCACCCGACAGCCTAGCACAGATACGCAGTATTTT CASSFTRQPSTDTQYF
TRBJ2-1 TRBD1 TRBV6-6 many TGTGCCAGCAGCAACCGGGACAGGGGGCTTAATGAGCAGTTCTTC CASSNRDRGLNEQFF